This TCR beta chain was recorded in a study of blood T cell repertoires in COVID-19. Study details: The analysed material was cDNA or gDNA that came from T cells, B-cell-depleted T cells, or PBMCs.

In the study's own analysis: By means of reference gene primer amplification, nucleated cell counts were estimated. TCRdb keeps only in-frame clones here, not all; method: immunoSEQ multiplex PCR. Clone size and V and J calls were adopted from that table, with D and trimming inferred from the DNA. The sample includes a few hundred thousand clones, 85% seen only once; the top ten take roughly 4.6%. Per the germline V gene, CDR1 is SGHRS and CDR2 is YFSETQ. This CDR3 contains 13 residues. V was shortened by 1 base and J by 6 bases, with 8 bases between the two germline ends. Sequences were obtained from peripheral blood. The rearrangement joins TRBV5-1 to TRBJ2-1; D may be TRBD2 (5 bases). The sequence was collected from a man in his fifties with active or convalescent COVID-19. CDR3 DNA sequence: TGCGCCAGCAGCTTGAACGGGGTCAATGAGCAGTTCTTC. As protein: CASSLNGVNEQFF.